The subject of this entry is one T cell receptor (beta chain). No cognate antigen has been identified for it. Base qualities are not provided; no much larger clone lies one nucleotide away. The CDR3 goes from the cysteine to the phenylalanine over 15 residues. Only the CDR3 part of the read is kept: 45 bases, read in frame from the first base. Per the germline V gene, SGHRS is the CDR1 and YFSETQ is the CDR2. Trimming removed 1 base from V and 4 bases from J; the gene matches leave 3 bases unexplained. These data belong to a study of OX40 agonist ivuxolimab in advanced cancers. Turning to the overall study: The costimulatory receptor OX40 (CD134) was targeted by ivuxolimab, a fully human IgG2 agonistic monoclonal antibody. Intravenous ivuxolimab was administered to patients every 2 weeks at six dose levels: 0.01, 0.1, 0.3, 1.5, 3 and 10 mg/kg. Of the 50 to 55 dose-escalation patients, hepatocellular carcinoma was present in about 20, melanoma in roughly 15, renal cell carcinoma in 9 and head and neck cancer in 9. The dose-escalation cohort was around 84% male with a mean age of around 64 years, ranging from 23 to 79. Patients were allowed to have had prior anti-PD-1, anti-PD-L1 or anti-CTLA-4 therapy, and 40% of the dose-escalation patients had been treated with checkpoint inhibitors. Partial responses occurred in three dose-escalation patients, of whom one had hepatocellular carcinoma and two had cutaneous melanoma. Peripheral TCRbeta sequencing was intended to test whether TCR sequence diversity was altered and clonal T-cell expansion was caused by ivuxolimab. The paper describes the monotherapy dose-escalation part (N = 52 patients) of the phase I trial of ivuxolimab. The study at large found these results: Low levels of normalized T-cell clonal expansion were also seen in some patients who did not respond. After ivuxolimab, CD8+ T cells had more expanded clones than CD4+ T cells on average. In the 0.1-3.0 mg/kg groups, partial responders had among the lowest normalized peripheral clonal expansion, particularly in CD8+ T cells. Antigen specificity was not determined for the clonally expanded peripheral T cells. At doses of 0.1 to 3.0 mg/kg, clonal expansion of both CD4+ and CD8+ blood T cells was observed from baseline to week 6.

Patients with autoimmune disease history or receiving systemic immunosuppression were excluded from the trial. Peripheral blood for TCR sequencing was drawn from every dose cohort at baseline, at cycle 4 day 1 and at cycle 7 day 1. The samples were taken from a phase I, first-in-human, multicenter, open-label dose-escalation trial of ivuxolimab. The trial enrolled adults with locally advanced or metastatic head and neck squamous cell, hepatocellular, melanoma or renal cell carcinoma. Before TCR sequencing, CD4+ T cells and CD8+ T cells were sorted from peripheral blood as separate populations. To sequence the TCRbeta CDR3 region, genomic DNA was isolated from the sorted cells. The immunoSEQ Assay was used for sequencing of TCRbeta CDR3 regions. TCRdb obtained this table from immuneACCESS and retained in-frame rearrangements with V and J assigned. These tables miss some clones; where compared with another copy, unresolved V genes account for less than half of the shortfall, and the remainder is unexplained. This sample lists around 100,000 clones; 85% to 90% were detected once. The ten largest clonotypes hold roughly 0.16% of the sample.

The chain was built from TRBV5-1 and TRBJ2-1; the junction holds 9 bases that match TRBD2. This sequence originates from an adult with an advanced solid tumor such as melanoma, head and neck, liver or kidney cancer. The source was CD4+ or CD8+ T cells sorted from blood, collected in a trial of the OX40 agonist ivuxolimab. The nucleotides are TGCGCCAGCAGCTTGATGACTAGCGGATACAATGAGCAGTTCTTC. Its product reads: CASSLMTSGYNEQFF.